This TCR beta chain was profiled in a study of blood T cell repertoires in COVID-19 (dated by TCRdb to 2018 to 2021). Some background on the complete study: The collaborator samples originated in the United States, Italy and Spain and spanned the acute and convalescent phases of COVID-19. The prospective study material was composed of cDNA or gDNA derived from T cells, B-cell-depleted T cells, or PBMCs. The dataset comprised deeply sampled blood TCRbeta repertoires from subjects exposed to, actively infected with, or recovered from COVID-19. The repertoires were released in a freely available public database intended as a resource for research on the immune response to SARS-CoV-2. Samples were obtained from the ongoing ImmuneRACE study (first 160 participants) and from 1,254 subjects provided by 6 global collaborators. The sample metadata nearly always contained a de-identified subject ID, COVID-19 status, age in years and sex. Where HLA class I and class II types were available, the types were taken from metadata supplied by the sample provider, not from assay-based typing.

The full study reports these points: The quantity of clinical and demographic metadata differed by source and by participant and was supplied without curation.

TCRbeta CDR3 regions were amplified from genomic DNA using the immunoSEQ Assay, a bias-controlled multiplex PCR. The published analysis was carried out like this. Within the assay, amplification of reference gene primers was used to estimate how many nucleated cells each sample contained. Sequence reads were collapsed and filtered to measure the absolute abundance of every unique TCRbeta CDR3 rearrangement. For each sample, productive Simpson clonality was calculated by taking the square root of Simpson's diversity index across productive rearrangements. TCRdb limited this immuneACCESS table to in-frame rearrangements with V and J called. A share of clones is missing; checked studies link under half to unresolved V genes, and the rest is unexplained. That table is the source of V, J and clone size, and D and trimming were worked out from the DNA. Counted in this sample were approximately 85,000 clones; about 90% of them appeared once. Of the sample, about 1% falls within the top ten clones.

With regard to this clone: Its antigen target is currently unknown. The sample holds no much larger clone one base away, and base qualities are not on file.

Each collaborating institution followed its own protocols to collect whole blood in K2EDTA tubes. Collaborator samples were shipped for TCRbeta analysis as frozen whole blood, isolated PBMCs, or DNA extracted from either sample type. Sequencing was performed on peripheral blood. This sequence was found in a woman between 50 and 59 years old in a cohort sampled during active COVID-19.

The CDR3 sequence is CASGPPHEQFF. Here is the DNA: TGTGCCAGTGGCCCCCCCCATGAGCAGTTCTTC. The sequence is built from TRBV19 and TRBJ2-1; no D gene can be assigned with confidence. The CDR3 has 11 amino acids, counting the end cysteine and phenylalanine. Of the read, only the CDR3 DNA is kept; its 33 bases are in frame from base 1. CDR1 LNHDA and CDR2 SQIVND are derived from the germline V gene (reference sequence). The junction shows trimming of 8 bases on V and 8 bases on J, plus 10 bases between the germline ends. Where the CDR3 stops, the reference TRBV19 and TRBJ2-1 genes take over; the full variable domain is DGGITQSPKYLFRKEGQNVTLSCEQNLNHDAMYWYRQDPGQGLRLIYYSQIVNDFQKGDIAEGYSVSREKKESFPLTVTSAQKNPTAFYLCASGPPHEQFFGPGTRLTVL.